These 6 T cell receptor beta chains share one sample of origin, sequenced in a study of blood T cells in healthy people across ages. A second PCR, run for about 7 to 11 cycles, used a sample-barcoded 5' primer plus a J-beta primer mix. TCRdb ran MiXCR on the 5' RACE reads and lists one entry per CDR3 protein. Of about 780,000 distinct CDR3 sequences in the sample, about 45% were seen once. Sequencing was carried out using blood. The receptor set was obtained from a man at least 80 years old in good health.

In nucleotides, the CDR3 is TGTGCCAGCAGTGACAGCGGGAGGGTTGCAGATACGCAGTATTTT. Its translation is CASSDSGRVADTQYF. This chain uses TRBV12-3 or TRBV12-4 with TRBJ2-3, with 10 bases fitting TRBD2. V lost 5 bases to trimming and J lost 4 bases; unmatched junction nucleotides: 6. The CDR3 has 15 residues.

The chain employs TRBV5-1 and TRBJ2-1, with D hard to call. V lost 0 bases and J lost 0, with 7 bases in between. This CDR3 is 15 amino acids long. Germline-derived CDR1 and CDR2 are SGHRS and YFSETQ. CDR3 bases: TGCGCCAGCAGCTTGGAACAGTTCTCCTACAATGAGCAGTTCTTC. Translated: CASSLEQFSYNEQFF.

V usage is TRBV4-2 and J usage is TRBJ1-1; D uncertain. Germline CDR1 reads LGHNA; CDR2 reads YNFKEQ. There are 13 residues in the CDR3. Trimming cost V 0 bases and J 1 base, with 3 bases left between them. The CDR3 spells CASSQEQNTEAFF. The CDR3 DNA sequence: TGTGCCAGCAGCCAAGAACAGAACACTGAAGCTTTCTTT.

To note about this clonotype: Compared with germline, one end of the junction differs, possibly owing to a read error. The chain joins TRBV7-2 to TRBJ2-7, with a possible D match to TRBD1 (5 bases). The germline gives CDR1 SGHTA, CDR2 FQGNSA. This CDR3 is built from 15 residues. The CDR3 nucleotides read TGTGCCAGCAGCTTATCCCAGGGTCAAACCTACGAGCGGTACTTC. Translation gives CASSLSQGQTYERYF.

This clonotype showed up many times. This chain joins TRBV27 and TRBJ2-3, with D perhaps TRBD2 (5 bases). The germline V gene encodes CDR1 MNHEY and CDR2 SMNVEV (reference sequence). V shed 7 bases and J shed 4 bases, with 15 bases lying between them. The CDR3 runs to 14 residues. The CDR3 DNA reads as TGTGCCAGCACTCAAGGGTCGGGGTCAGATACGCAGTATTTT. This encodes CASTQGSGSDTQYF.

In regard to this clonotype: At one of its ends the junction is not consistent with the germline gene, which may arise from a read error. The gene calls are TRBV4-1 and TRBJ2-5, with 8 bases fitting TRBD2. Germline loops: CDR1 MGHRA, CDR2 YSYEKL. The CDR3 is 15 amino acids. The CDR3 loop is CAGSQTGLATETQYF. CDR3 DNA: TGCGCCGGCAGCCAAACCGGACTAGCAACCGAGACCCAGTACTTC.